This T cell receptor (beta chain) is from a study of graft-versus-host responses after intestinal transplantation. Libraries were prepared by immunoSEQ multiplex PCR; TCRdb keeps only in-frame clonotypes and omits some of them. Of 75,000 to 95,000 clones listed, around 93% are singletons. To note about this clone: Antigen: not known.

V was shortened by 5 bases and J by 4 bases, with 11 bases between the two germline ends. Germline values: CDR1 LNHNV, CDR2 YYDKDF (reference sequence). The CDR3 runs to 13 residues. The chain recombines TRBV15 with TRBJ2-5; D is perhaps TRBD1 (6 bases). The sample consisted of unstimulated CD4+ T cells sorted from spleen or lymph node cells, taken before transplant. The source of this sequence is a human donor who was the organ donor for an intestinal transplant. CDR3 residues: CATSFTGIETQYF. The CDR3, as DNA: TGTGCCACCAGCTTCACAGGGATAGAGACCCAGTACTTC. The whole variable domain, filled in from reference TRBV15 and TRBJ2-5, reads DAMVIQNPRYQVTQFGKPVTLSCSQTLNHNVMYWYQQKSSQAPKLLFHYYDKDFNNEADTPDNFQSRRPNTSFCFLDIRSPGLGDTAMYLCATSFTGIETQYFGPGTRLLVL.